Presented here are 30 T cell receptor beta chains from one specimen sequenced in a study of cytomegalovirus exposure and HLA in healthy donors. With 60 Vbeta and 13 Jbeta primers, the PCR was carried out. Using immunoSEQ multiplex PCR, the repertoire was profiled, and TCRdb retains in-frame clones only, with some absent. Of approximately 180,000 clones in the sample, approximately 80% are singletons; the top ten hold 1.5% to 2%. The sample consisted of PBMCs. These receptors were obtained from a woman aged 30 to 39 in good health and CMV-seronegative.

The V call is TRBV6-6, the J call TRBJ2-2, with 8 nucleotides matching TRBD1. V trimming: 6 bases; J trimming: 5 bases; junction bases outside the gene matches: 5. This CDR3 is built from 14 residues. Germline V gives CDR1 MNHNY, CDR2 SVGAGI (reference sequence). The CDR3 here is CASRAGTGTGELFF. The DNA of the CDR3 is TGTGCCAGCAGGGCCGGGACAGGTACCGGGGAGCTGTTTTTT.

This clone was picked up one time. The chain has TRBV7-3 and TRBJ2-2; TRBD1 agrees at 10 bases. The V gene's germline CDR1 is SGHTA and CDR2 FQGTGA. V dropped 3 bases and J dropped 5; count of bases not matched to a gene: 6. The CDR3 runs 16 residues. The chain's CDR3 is CASSLQGQGRTGELFF. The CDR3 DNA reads TGTGCCAGCAGCTTGCAGGGACAGGGGCGTACCGGGGAGCTGTTTTTT.

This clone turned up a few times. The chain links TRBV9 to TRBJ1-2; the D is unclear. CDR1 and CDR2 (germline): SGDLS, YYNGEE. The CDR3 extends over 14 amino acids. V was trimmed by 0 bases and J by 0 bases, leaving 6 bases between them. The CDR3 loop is CASSVDSPNYGYTF. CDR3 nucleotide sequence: TGTGCCAGCAGCGTAGACTCGCCTAACTATGGCTACACCTTC.

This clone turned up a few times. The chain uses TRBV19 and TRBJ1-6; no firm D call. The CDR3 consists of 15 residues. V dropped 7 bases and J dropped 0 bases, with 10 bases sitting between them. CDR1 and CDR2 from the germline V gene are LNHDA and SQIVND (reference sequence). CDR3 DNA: TGTGCCAGTAAAACAGCAAGCTCCTATAATTCACCCCTCCACTTT. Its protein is CASKTASSYNSPLHF.

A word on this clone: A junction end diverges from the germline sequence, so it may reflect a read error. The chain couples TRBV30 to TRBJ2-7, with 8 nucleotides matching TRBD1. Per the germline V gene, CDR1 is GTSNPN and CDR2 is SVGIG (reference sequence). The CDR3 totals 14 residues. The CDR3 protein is CARSAGQGWYEQYF. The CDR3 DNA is TGTGCCCGGAGTGCAGGACAGGGATGGTACGAGCAGTACTTC.

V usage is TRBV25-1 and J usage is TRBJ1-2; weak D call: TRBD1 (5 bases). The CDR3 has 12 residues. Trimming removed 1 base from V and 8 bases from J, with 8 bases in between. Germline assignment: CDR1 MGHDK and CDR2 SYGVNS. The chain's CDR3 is CASSEFGGGYTF. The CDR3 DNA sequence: TGTGCCAGCAGTGAATTCGGGGGAGGCTACACCTTC.

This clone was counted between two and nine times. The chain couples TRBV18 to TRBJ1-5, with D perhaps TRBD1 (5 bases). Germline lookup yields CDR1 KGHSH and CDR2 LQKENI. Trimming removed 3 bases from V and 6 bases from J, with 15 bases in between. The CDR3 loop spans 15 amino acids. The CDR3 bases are TGTGCCAGCTCACCGGAGGGACTCGATGGTCAGCCCCAGCATTTT. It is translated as CASSPEGLDGQPQHF.

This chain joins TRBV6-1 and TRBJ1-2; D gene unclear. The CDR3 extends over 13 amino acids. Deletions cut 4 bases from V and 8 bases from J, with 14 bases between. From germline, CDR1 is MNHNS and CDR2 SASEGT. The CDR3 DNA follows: TGTGCCAGCAGTGTAAGAGGATCGTGGGGCTACACCTTC. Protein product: CASSVRGSWGYTF.

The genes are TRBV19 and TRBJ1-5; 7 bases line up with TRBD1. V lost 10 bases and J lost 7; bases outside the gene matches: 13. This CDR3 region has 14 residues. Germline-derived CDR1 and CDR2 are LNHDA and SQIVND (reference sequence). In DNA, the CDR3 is TGTGCCACCAGGGAGACAGGGCAGGGGCAGCCCCAGCATTTT. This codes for CATRETGQGQPQHF.

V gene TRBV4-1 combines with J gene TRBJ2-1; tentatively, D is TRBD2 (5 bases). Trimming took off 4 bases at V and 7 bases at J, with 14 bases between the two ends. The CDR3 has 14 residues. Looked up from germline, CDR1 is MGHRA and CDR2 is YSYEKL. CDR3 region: CASSPTGYPNEQFF. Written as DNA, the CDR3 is TGCGCCAGCAGCCCCACGGGGTACCCGAATGAGCAGTTCTTC.

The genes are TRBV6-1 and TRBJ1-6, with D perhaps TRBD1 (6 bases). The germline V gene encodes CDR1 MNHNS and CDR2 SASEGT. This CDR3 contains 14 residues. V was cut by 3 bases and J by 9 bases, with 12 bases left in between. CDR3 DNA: TGTGCCAGCAGTGAGGGAATCAGGGGTTCACCCCTCCACTTT. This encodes CASSEGIRGSPLHF.

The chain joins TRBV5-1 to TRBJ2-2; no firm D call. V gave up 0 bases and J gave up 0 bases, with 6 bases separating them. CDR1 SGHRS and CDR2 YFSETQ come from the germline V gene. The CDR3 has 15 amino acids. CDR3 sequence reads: CASSLVAPNTGELFF. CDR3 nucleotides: TGCGCCAGCAGCTTGGTGGCTCCGAACACCGGGGAGCTGTTTTTT.

The CDR3 protein is CASSIRQDSYEQYF. The CDR3 DNA follows: TGTGCCAGTAGTATCCGGCAGGACTCCTACGAGCAGTACTTC. The V call is TRBV19, the J call TRBJ2-7; D remains ambiguous. The CDR3 length is 14 residues. V lost 3 bases to trimming and J lost 0 bases, with 9 bases between them. From germline, CDR1 is LNHDA and CDR2 SQIVND (reference sequence).

CDR3 region: CASSVGGQLNTEAFF. CDR3 bases: TGTGCCAGCAGTGTTGGGGGACAGCTGAACACTGAAGCTTTCTTT. This chain links TRBV2 with TRBJ1-1; 7 bases map to TRBD1. The ends lost 4 bases at V and 0 bases at J; junction bases unmatched: 5. Germline loops: CDR1 SNHLY, CDR2 FYNNEI. The CDR3 covers 15 residues.

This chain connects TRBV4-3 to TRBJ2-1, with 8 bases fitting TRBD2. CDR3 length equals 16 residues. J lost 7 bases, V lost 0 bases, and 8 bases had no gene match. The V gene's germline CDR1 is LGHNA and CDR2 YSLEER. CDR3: CASSQDSPGGQNEQFF. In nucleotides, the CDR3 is TGCGCCAGCAGCCAAGATAGTCCGGGAGGGCAAAATGAGCAGTTCTTC.

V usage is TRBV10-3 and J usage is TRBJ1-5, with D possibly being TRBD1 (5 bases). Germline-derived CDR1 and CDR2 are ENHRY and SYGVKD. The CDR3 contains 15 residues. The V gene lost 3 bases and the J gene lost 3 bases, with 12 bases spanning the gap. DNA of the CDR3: TGTGCCATCAGTGAAATTCTGACAGCCAATCAGCCCCAGCATTTT. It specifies CAISEILTANQPQHF.

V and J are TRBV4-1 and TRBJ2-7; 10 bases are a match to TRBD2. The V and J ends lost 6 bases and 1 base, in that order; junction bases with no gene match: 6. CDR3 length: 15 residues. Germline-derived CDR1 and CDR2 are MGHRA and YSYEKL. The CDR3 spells CASRYTSGISYEQYF. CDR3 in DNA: TGCGCCAGCAGATACACTAGCGGGATTTCCTACGAGCAGTACTTC.

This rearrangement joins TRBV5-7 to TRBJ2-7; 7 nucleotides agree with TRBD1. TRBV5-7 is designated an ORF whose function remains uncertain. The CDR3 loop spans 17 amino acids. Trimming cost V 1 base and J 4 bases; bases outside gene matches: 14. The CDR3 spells CASSLLGLQGVPYEQYF. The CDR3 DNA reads TGTGCCAGCAGCTTGTTAGGCTTGCAGGGGGTCCCATACGAGCAGTACTTC.

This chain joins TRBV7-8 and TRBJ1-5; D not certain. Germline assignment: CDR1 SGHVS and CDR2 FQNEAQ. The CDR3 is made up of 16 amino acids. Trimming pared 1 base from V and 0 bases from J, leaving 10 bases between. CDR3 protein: CASSLGSVYSNQPQHF. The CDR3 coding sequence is TGTGCCAGCAGCTTAGGCAGCGTCTATAGCAATCAGCCCCAGCATTTT.

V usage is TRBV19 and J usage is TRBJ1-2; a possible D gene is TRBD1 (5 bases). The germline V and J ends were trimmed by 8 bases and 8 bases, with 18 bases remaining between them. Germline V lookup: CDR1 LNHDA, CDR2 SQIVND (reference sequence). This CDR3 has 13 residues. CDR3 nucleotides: TGTGCCAGTGAAGGGGTCGGTGCGGGAGGCTACACCTTC. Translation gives CASEGVGAGGYTF.

The DNA for the CDR3 is TGCGCCAGCAGCTTTGGGGACAGTTCCTACGAGCAGTACTTC. Protein sequence: CASSFGDSSYEQYF. The rearrangement joins TRBV5-1 to TRBJ2-7; 7 bases agree with TRBD1. The CDR3 runs to 14 residues. Germline trimming cut 2 bases from V and 1 base from J; bases unmatched to any gene: 3. Germline V gives CDR1 SGHRS, CDR2 YFSETQ.

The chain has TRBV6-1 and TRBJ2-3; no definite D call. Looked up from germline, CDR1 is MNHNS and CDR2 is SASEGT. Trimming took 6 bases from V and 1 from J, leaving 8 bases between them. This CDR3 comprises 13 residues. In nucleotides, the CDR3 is TGTGCCAGCAGAGCATACGGCACAGATACGCAGTATTTT. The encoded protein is CASRAYGTDTQYF.

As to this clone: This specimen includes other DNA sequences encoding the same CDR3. CDR3 nucleotide sequence: TGTGCCAGTAGTATATCCCAGGGAGGCGGGACCCCCGTGGGCAAAAACATTCAGTACTTC. As protein: CASSISQGGGTPVGKNIQYF. This chain connects TRBV19 to TRBJ2-4; a possible D gene is TRBD2 (6 bases). There are 20 residues in the CDR3. Germline CDR1 LNHDA, CDR2 SQIVND (reference sequence). Trimming took off 2 bases at V and 3 bases at J, with 26 bases between the two ends.

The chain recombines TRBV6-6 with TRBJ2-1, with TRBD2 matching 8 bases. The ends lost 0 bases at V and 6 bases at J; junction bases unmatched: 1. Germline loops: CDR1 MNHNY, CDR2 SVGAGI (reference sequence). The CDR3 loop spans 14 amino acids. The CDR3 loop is CASSYSGTSNEQFF. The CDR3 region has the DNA TGTGCCAGCAGTTACTCGGGGACTAGCAATGAGCAGTTCTTC.

The CDR3 DNA sequence: TGTGCCAGCAGCTTAGGGATGGCAGGGGGGTTTGGTAAGCAGTTCTTC. It specifies CASSLGMAGGFGKQFF. The chain has TRBV7-8 and TRBJ2-1; D possibly corresponds to TRBD1 (7 bases). Deletions cut 1 base from V and 11 bases from J, with 21 bases between. The CDR3 is 16 residues long. The germline V gene encodes CDR1 SGHVS and CDR2 FQNEAQ.

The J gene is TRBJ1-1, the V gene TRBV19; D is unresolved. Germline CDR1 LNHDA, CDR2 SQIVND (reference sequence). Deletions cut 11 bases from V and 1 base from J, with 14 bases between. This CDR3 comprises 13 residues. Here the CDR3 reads CASSSGANTEAFF. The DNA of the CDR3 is TGTGCCTCCTCAAGCGGCGCGAACACTGAAGCTTTCTTT.

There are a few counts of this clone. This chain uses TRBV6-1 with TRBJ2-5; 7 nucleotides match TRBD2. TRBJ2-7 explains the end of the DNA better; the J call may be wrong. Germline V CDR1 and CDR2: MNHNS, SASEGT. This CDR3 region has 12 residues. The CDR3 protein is CATASGPYEQYF. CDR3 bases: TGTGCCACCGCTAGCGGTCCGTACGAGCAGTACTTC.

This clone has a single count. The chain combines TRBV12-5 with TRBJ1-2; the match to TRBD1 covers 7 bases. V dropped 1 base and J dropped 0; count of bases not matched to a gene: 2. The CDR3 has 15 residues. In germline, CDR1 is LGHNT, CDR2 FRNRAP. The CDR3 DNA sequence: TGTGCTAGTGGTTTGGGACAGGGAGCTAACTATGGCTACACCTTC. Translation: CASGLGQGANYGYTF. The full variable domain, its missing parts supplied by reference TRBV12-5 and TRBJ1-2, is DARVTQTPRHKVTEMGQEVTMRCQPILGHNTVFWYRQTMMQGLELLAYFRNRAPLDDSGMPKDRFSAEMPDATLATLKIQPSEPRDSAVYFCASGLGQGANYGYTFGSGTRLTVV.

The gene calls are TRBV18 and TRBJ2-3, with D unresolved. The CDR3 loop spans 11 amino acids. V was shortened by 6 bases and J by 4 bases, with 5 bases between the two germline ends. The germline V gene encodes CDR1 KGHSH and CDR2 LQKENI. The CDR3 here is CASSRSDTQYF. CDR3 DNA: TGTGCCAGCTCGCGGTCAGATACGCAGTATTTT.

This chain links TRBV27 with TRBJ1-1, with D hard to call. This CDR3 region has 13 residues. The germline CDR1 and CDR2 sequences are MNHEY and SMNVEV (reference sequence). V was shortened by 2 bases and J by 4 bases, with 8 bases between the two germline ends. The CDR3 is CASSLGEGTEAFF. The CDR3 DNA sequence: TGTGCCAGCAGTTTAGGGGAGGGCACTGAAGCTTTCTTT.